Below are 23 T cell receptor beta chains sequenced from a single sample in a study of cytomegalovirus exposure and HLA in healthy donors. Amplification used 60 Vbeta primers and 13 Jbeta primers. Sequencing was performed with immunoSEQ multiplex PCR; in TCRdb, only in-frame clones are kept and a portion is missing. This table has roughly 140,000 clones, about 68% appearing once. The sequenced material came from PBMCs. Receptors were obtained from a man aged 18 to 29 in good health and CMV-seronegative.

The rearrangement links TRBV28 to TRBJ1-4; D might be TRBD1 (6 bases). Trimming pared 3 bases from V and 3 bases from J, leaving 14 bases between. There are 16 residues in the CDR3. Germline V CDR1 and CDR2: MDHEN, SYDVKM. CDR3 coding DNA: TGTGCCAGCAGTTTTGCAACAGGGCGGGCTAATGAAAAACTGTTTTTT. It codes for CASSFATGRANEKLFF.

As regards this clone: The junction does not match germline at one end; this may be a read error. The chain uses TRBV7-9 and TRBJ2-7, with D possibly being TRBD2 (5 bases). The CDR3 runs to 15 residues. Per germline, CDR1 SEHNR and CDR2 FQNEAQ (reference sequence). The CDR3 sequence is CASSLDGLRAYERYF. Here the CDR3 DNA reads TGTGCCAGCAGCTTAGATGGACTGCGCGCCTACGAGCGGTACTTC.

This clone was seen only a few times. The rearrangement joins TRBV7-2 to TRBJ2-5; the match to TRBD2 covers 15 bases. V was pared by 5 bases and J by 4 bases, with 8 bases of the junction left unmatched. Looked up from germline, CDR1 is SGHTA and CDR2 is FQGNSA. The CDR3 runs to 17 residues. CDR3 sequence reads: CASSLSLGLAGGETQYF. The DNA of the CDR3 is TGTGCCAGCAGCCTCTCACTGGGACTAGCGGGAGGAGAGACCCAGTACTTC.

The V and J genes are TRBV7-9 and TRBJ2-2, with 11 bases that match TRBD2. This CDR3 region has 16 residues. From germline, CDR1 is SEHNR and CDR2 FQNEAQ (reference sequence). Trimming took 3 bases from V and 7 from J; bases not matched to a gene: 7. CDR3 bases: TGTGCCAGCAGCTTCCCGGGACTAGCGGAAGGCGGGGAGCTGTTTTTT. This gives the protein CASSFPGLAEGGELFF. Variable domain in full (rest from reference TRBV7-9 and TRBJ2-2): DTGVSQNPRHKITKRGQNVTFRCDPISEHNRLYWYRQTLGQGPEFLTYFQNEAQLEKSRLLSDRFSAERPKGSFSTLEIQRTEQGDSAMYLCASSFPGLAEGGELFFGEGSRLTVL.

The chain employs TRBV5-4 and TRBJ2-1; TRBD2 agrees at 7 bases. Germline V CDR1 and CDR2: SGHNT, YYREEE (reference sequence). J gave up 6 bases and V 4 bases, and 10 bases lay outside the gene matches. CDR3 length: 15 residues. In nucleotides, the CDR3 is TGTGCCAGCAGCCCACCGGGACTACCTACCAATGAGCAGTTCTTC. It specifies CASSPPGLPTNEQFF.

This CDR3 reads CATQRPGSGEPQHF. In DNA form, the CDR3 reads TGTGCCACCCAGAGGCCAGGGTCAGGTGAGCCCCAGCATTTT. This chain links TRBV19 with TRBJ1-5, with a possible D match to TRBD1 (5 bases). From germline, CDR1 is LNHDA and CDR2 SQIVND (reference sequence). The CDR3 has 14 amino acids. The V and J ends lost 10 bases and 8 bases respectively, with 21 bases between them.

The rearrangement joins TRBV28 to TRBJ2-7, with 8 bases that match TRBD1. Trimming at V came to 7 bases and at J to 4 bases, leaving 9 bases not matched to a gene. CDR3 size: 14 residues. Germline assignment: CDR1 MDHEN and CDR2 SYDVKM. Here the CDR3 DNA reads TGTGCCAGCACCCCGACAGGGGTATTGTACGAGCAGTACTTC. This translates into CASTPTGVLYEQYF.

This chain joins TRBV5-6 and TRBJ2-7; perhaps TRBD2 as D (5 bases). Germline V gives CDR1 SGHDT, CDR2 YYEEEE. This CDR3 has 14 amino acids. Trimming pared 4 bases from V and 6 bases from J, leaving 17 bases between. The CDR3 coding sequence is TGTGCCAGCAGCCCAACTAGTTCCTCGGGCGAGCAGTACTTC. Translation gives CASSPTSSSGEQYF.

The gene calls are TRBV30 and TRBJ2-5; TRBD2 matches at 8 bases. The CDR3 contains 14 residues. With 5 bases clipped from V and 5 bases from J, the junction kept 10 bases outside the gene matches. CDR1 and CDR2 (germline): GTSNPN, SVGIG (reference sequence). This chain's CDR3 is CAWSGSGSLETQYF. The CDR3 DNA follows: TGTGCCTGGTCGGGGAGCGGGAGTCTCGAGACCCAGTACTTC. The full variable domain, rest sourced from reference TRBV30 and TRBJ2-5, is SQTIHQWPATLVQPVGSPLSLECTVEGTSNPNLYWYRQAAGRGLQLLFYSVGIGQISSEVPQNLSASRPQDRQFILSSKKLLLSDSGFYLCAWSGSGSLETQYFGPGTRLLVL.

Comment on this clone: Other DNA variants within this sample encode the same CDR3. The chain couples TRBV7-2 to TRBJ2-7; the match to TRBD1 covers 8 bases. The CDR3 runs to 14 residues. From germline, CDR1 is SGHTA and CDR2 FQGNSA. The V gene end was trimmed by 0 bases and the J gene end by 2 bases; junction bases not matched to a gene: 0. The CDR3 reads CASSLAGQAYEQYF. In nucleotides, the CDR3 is TGTGCCAGCAGCTTAGCGGGACAGGCCTACGAGCAGTACTTC.

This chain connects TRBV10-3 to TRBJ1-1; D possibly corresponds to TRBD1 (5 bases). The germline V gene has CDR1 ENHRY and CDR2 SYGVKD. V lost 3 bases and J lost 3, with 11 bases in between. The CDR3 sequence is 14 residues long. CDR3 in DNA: TGTGCCATCAGTGAAGTGGGGGAGGACACTGAAGCTTTCTTT. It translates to CAISEVGEDTEAFF.

DNA of the CDR3: TGTGCCAGCAGTGAATCGGACCGGGAGACGCAGTATTTT. Amino acid sequence: CASSESDRETQYF. This chain uses TRBV25-1 with TRBJ2-3; D possibly corresponds to TRBD2 (6 bases). V was trimmed by 1 base and J by 9 bases, leaving 11 bases between them. Germline values: CDR1 MGHDK, CDR2 SYGVNS. This CDR3 is built from 13 residues.

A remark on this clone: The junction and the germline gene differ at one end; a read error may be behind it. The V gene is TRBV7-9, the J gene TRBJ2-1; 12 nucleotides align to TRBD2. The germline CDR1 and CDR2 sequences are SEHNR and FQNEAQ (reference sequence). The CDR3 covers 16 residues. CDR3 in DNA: TGTTCCAGCAGCTCTCGGACTAGCGGGGTTTACAATGAGCAGTTCTTC. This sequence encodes CSSSSRTSGVYNEQFF.

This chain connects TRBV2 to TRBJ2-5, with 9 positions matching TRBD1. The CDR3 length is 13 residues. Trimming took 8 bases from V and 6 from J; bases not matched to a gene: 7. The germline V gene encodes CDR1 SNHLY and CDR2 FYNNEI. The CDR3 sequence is CASLADRGKTQYF. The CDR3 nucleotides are TGTGCCAGCCTGGCAGACAGGGGGAAGACCCAGTACTTC.

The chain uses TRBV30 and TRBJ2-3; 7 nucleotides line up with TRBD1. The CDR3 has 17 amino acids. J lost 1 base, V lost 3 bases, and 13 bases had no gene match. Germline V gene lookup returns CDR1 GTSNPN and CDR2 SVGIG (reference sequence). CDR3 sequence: CAWSVFRFGTGTDTQYF. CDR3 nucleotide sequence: TGTGCCTGGAGCGTATTCCGCTTCGGGACAGGCACAGATACGCAGTATTTT.

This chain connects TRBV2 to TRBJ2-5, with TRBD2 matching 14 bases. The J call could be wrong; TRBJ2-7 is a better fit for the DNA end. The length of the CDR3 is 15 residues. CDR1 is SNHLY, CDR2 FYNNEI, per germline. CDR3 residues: CASRPGLAGAYEQYF. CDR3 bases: TGTGCCAGCAGGCCGGGACTAGCGGGAGCCTACGAGCAGTACTTC.

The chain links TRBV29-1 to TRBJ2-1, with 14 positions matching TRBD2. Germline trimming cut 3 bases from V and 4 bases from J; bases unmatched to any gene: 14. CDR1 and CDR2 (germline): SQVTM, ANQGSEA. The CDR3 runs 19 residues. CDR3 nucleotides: TGCAGCGTTGACAGACTAGCGGGAGGGCCTGGTGTAGGGTACAATGAGCAGTTCTTC. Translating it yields CSVDRLAGGPGVGYNEQFF.

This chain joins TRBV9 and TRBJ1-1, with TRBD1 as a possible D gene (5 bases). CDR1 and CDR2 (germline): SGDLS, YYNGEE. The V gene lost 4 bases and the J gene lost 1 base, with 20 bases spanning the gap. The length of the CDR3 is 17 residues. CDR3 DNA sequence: TGTGCCAGCAGCCTCAGCCCGGCGGCAGGACAGAACACTGAAGCTTTCTTT. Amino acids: CASSLSPAAGQNTEAFF.

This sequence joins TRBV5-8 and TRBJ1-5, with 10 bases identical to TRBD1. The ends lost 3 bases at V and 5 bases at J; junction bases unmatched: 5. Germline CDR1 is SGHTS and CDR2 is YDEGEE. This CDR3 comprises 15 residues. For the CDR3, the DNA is TGTGCCAGCAGCTCTTACGGACAGGGGGATCAGCCCCAGCATTTT. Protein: CASSSYGQGDQPQHF.

The CDR3 reads CASMRTEAFF. In DNA form, the CDR3 reads TGTGCCAGCATGAGGACTGAAGCTTTCTTT. This chain links TRBV28 with TRBJ1-1; no clear D. Deletions cut 7 bases from V and 5 bases from J, with 5 bases between. Looked up from germline, CDR1 is MDHEN and CDR2 is SYDVKM. CDR3 length: 10 residues. The full variable domain, its missing parts supplied by reference TRBV28 and TRBJ1-1, is DVKVTQSSRYLVKRTGEKVFLECVQDMDHENMFWYRQDPGLGLRLIYFSYDVKMKEKGDIPEGYSVSREKKERFSLILESASTNQTSMYLCASMRTEAFFGQGTRLTVV.

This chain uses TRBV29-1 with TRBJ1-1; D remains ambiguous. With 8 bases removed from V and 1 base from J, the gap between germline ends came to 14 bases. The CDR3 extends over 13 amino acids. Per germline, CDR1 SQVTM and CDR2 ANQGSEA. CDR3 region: CSPTYGGNTEAFF. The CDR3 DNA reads TGCAGCCCCACCTACGGCGGGAACACTGAAGCTTTCTTT. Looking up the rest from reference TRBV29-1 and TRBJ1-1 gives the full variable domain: SAVISQKPSRDICQRGTSLTIQCQVDSQVTMMFWYRQQPGQSLTLIATANQGSEATYESGFVIDKFPISRPNLTFSTLTVSNMSPEDSSIYLCSPTYGGNTEAFFGQGTRLTVV.

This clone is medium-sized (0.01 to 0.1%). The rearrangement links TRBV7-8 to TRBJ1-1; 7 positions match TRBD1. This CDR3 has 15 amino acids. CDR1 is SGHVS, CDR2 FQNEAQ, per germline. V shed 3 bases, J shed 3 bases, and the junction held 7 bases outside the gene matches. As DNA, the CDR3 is TGTGCCAGCAGCTTCTCCCCTACAGGGGACACTGAAGCTTTCTTT. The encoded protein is CASSFSPTGDTEAFF.

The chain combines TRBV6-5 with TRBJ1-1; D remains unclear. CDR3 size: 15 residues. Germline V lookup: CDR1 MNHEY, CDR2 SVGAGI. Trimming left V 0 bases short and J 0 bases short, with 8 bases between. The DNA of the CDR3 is TGTGCCAGCAGTTACTCTAGTGGTATGAACACTGAAGCTTTCTTT. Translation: CASSYSSGMNTEAFF.